This is a list of T cell receptor beta chains from one sample in a study of vaccination effects on CD4 cells after COVID-19. Repertoires were generated with immunoSEQ multiplex PCR, while TCRdb's copy carries only in-frame clones and drops some. Of around 40,000 clones detected, around 70% appear once; the ten largest clones hold roughly 30%. For these receptors, no antigen is known. The input for sequencing was CD4+ T cells from PBMCs cultured with a peptide pool, taken before COVID-19 vaccination. These receptors came from a human donor who had a prior SARS-CoV-2 infection. CDR3s include the opening cysteine and the closing phenylalanine or tryptophan. The order of the fields is J gene, D gene, V gene, clone size, CDR3 DNA, CDR3 protein. D genes are given only for firm matches. Size is omitted from some rows. Given values are once, few, many or a class for expanded clones.

TRBJ1-2 . TRBV24-1 . TGTGCCACCAGTGATTTCGAACGGAACTATGGCTACACCTTC CATSDFERNYGYTF
TRBJ1-1 . TRBV5-1 . TGCGCCAGCAGCTCGTCCCTGAAAGAGATAGCTTTCTTT CASSSSLKEIAFF
TRBJ1-1 . TRBV18 . TGTGCCAGCTCACTGAACATTCGACAAGACACTGAAGCTTTCTTT CASSLNIRQDTEAFF
TRBJ2-3 TRBD1 TRBV24-1 once TGTGCCACCAGCCCCACCGGGACAGACACAGATACGCAGTATTTT CATSPTGTDTDTQYF
TRBJ2-7 TRBD2 TRBV3-1/TRBV3-2 once TGTGCCAGCAGCCAGAGCTGGGGGGGGAACGAGCAGTACTTC CASSQSWGGNEQYF
TRBJ1-6 . TRBV19 . TGTGCCAGTAGTATCCGTTCAGGGATCGGCTCACCCCTCCACTTT CASSIRSGIGSPLHF
TRBJ2-2 . TRBV10-3 once TGTGCCATCAATGGTGGGTGGGGAACAGGGCCCAACACCGGGGAGCTGTTTTTT CAINGGWGTGPNTGELFF
TRBJ2-1 TRBD2 TRBV5-6 . TGTGCCAGCAGCCCTGGCGGACTAGCGGGAGGTCCATACAATGAGCAGTTCTTC CASSPGGLAGGPYNEQFF
TRBJ2-3 . TRBV7-3 . TGTGCCAGCTCTAGGGGGAGCGCAGATACGCAGTATTTT CASSRGSADTQYF
TRBJ2-7 TRBD2 TRBV5-1 . TGCGCCAGCAGCTTGGGGGGAGGGGTAACCTACGAGCAGTACTTC CASSLGGGVTYEQYF
TRBJ2-6 TRBD1 TRBV7-3 once TGTGCCAGCAGCTTAAGGGGCGAAGAGGGACAGGGGGCGCCTGGGGCCAACGTCCTGACTTTC CASSLRGEEGQGAPGANVLTF
TRBJ2-2 . TRBV2 . TGTGCCAGCAGCCACTCAGGGTTCACCGGGGAGCTGTTTTTT CASSHSGFTGELFF
TRBJ2-3 TRBD2 TRBV7-2 . TGTGCCAGCAGCGTTACTAGCGCTTTCACAGATACGCAGTATTTT CASSVTSAFTDTQYF
TRBJ2-5 . TRBV6-5 . TGTGCCAGCTCCGAACGGGTCCAAGAGACCCAGTACTTC CASSERVQETQYF
TRBJ2-3 TRBD2 TRBV30 . TGTGCCTGGATTCAGTTTGGGAGGGGCGGGGTCGATACGCAGTATTTT CAWIQFGRGGVDTQYF
TRBJ2-5 . TRBV2 . TGTGCCAGCAGTGTGGTCTGGGGGGAGACCCAGTACTTC CASSVVWGETQYF
TRBJ2-7 TRBD1 TRBV5-1 . TGCGCCAGCAGCCCCCAACAGGGGGGCGAGCAGTACTTC CASSPQQGGEQYF
TRBJ1-4 . TRBV19 . TGTGCCAGTAGTATAGATGTTGTTCAGGCACCTAATGAAAAACTGTTTTTT CASSIDVVQAPNEKLFF
TRBJ2-7 TRBD1 TRBV30 . TGTGCCTGGAGGACGGACAGGGGGCCCTACGAGCAGTACTTC CAWRTDRGPYEQYF
TRBJ2-7 . TRBV7-2 few TGTGCCAGCAGCCGATTACGCGAGCAGTACTTC CASSRLREQYF
TRBJ2-6 . TRBV5-1 . TGCGCCAGCAGCTTTTTAGGAGTGTCGGGGGGGGCCAACGTCCTGACTTTC CASSFLGVSGGANVLTF
TRBJ2-2 . TRBV3-1/TRBV3-2 . TGTGCCAGCAGCCCTGGACCTGGGGAGCTGTTTTTT CASSPGPGELFF
TRBJ2-3 . TRBV5-1 . TGCGCCAGCAGCTTGAGAGAATACACAGATACGCAGTATTTT CASSLREYTDTQYF
TRBJ1-2 . TRBV10-3 once TGTGCCATCAGTGAAACGGGAGGGTACGACTATGGCTACACCTTC CAISETGGYDYGYTF
TRBJ1-4 . TRBV30 . TGTGCCTGGAGTGTACGCGGGGCTGAAAAACTGTTTTTT CAWSVRGAEKLFF
TRBJ2-3 TRBD2 TRBV5-1 . TGCGCCAGCAGCTTGGCAGGGGCTAGCGGGCAGACAGATACGCAGTATTTT CASSLAGASGQTDTQYF
TRBJ2-3 . TRBV27 . TGTGCCAGCAGCCATAAACCCCACGAGGGAGATACGCAGTATTTT CASSHKPHEGDTQYF
TRBJ2-7 . TRBV2 once TGTGCCAGCAGCGAGGACCTATCGGACGAGCAGTACTTC CASSEDLSDEQYF
TRBJ1-2 . TRBV5-4 . TGTGCCAGCAGCCCCGGGTCCTCCCATAATTATGGCTACACCTTC CASSPGSSHNYGYTF
TRBJ1-2 . TRBV6-1 once TGTGCCAGCAGTGAAGTGGGGGTCTATGGCTACACCTTC CASSEVGVYGYTF
TRBJ2-2 TRBD1 TRBV6-2/TRBV6-3 . TGTGCCAGCAGCACCCCCTTATTCCGGGACAGGGGCCCCGGGGAGCTGTTTTTT CASSTPLFRDRGPGELFF
TRBJ1-2 . TRBV15 . TGTGCCACCAGCCAACTACGGGGGGCTTCTAACTATGGCTACACCTTC CATSQLRGASNYGYTF
TRBJ2-3 . TRBV4-2 . TGTGCCAGCAGCCAATTAGAGAACTGGCCCCCGCAGTATTTT CASSQLENWPPQYF
TRBJ2-7 TRBD1 TRBV2 . TGTGCCAGCAGCGGTGACAGGGGGAAGGGCGAGCAGTACTTC CASSGDRGKGEQYF
TRBJ2-5 TRBD1 TRBV6-5 . TGTGCCAGCAGGGGGACAGCCCTCCCGGAGACCCAGTACTTC CASRGTALPETQYF
TRBJ1-1 . TRBV4-1 . TGCGCCAGCAGCACGCGACAGGCCGCAGAAGCTTTCTTT CASSTRQAAEAFF
TRBJ1-1 . TRBV6-1 few TGTGCCAGCAGTGAACCCCGGTCCCTCAGACGCCCCAAAGCTTTCTTT CASSEPRSLRRPKAFF
TRBJ2-3 . TRBV5-1 . TGCGCCAGCAGCTTGGGTCGATCGGCAGATACGCAGTATTTT CASSLGRSADTQYF
TRBJ1-5 TRBD1 TRBV7-8 . TGTGCCAGCAGCTTGACGGATGGGGACAGGACTAATCAGCCCCAGCATTTT CASSLTDGDRTNQPQHF